This T cell receptor beta chain appears in the sequencing data of a study of blood T cell repertoires in COVID-19. The overall study: Samples of COVID-19 (acute and convalescent) were obtained from the United States, Italy and Spain. PBMCs, B-cell-depleted T cells, or T cells were the source of the cDNA or gDNA that made up the material.

CDR1 SGDLS and CDR2 YYNGEE come from the germline V gene. Deletions cut 4 bases from V and 2 bases from J, with 13 bases between. This CDR3 contains 15 residues. Source study methods: From reference gene primer amplification, estimates of nucleated cell counts were derived. Profiling relied on immunoSEQ multiplex PCR, and the TCRdb table lists in-frame clones only, not all of them. For V, J and clone size, that table is used; D and trimming come from the DNA. Here the sample spans 90,000 to 130,000 clones, roughly 80% being singletons. The sample was peripheral blood. V usage is TRBV9 and J usage is TRBJ1-5; possibly TRBD1 for D (5 bases). The receptor comes from a woman aged 60-75 years with acute or convalescent COVID-19. DNA of the CDR3: TGTGCCAGCAGCCCCACGGGAGGGGGCAATCAGCCCCAGCATTTT. This sequence encodes CASSPTGGGNQPQHF.